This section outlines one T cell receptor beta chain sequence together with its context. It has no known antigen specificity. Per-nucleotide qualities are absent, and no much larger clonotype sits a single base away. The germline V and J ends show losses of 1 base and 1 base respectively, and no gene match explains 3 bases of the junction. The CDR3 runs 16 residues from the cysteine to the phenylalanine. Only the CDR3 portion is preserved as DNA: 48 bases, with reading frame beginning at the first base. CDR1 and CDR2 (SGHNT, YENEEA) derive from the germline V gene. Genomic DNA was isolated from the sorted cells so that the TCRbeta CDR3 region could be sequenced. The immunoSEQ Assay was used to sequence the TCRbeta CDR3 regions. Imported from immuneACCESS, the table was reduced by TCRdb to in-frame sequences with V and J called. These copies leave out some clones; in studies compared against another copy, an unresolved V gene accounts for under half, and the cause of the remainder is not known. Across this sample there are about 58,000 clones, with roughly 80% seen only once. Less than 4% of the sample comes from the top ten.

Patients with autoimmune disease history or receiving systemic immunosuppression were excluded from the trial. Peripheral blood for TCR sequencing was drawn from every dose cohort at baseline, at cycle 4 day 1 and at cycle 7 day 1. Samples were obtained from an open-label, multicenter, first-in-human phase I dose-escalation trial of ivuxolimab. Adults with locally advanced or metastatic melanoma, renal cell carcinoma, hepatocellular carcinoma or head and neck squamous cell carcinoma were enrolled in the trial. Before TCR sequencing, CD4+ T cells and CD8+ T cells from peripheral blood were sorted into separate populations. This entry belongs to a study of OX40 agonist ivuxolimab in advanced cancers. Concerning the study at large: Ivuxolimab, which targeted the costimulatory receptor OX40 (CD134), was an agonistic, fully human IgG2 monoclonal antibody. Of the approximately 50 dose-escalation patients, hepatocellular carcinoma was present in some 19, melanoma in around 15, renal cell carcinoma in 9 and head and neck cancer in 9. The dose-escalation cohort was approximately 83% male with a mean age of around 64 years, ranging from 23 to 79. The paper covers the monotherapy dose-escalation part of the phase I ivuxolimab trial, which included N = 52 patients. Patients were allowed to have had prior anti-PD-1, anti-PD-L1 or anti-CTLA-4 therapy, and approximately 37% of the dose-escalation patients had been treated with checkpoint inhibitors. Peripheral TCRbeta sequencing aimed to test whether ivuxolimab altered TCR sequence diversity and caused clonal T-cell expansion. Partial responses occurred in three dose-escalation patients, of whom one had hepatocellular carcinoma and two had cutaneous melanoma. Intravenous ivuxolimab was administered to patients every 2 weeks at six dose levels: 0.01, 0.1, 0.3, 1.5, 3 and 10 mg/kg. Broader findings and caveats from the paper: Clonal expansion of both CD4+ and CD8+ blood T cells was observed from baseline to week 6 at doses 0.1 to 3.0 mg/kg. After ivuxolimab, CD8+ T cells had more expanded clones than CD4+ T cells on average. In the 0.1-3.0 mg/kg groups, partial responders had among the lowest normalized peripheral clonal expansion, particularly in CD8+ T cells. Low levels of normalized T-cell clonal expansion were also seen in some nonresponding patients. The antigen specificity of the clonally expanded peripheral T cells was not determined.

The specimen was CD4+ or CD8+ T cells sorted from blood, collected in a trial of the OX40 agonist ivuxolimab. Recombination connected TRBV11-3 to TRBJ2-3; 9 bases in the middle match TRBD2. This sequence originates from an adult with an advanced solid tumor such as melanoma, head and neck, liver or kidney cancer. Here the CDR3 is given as CASSLGGGGGTDTQYF. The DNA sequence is TGTGCCAGCAGCTTAGGTGGCGGGGGGGGCACAGATACGCAGTATTTT.